The clone carrying this T cell receptor (beta chain) was seen only a few times. Its antigen is currently unknown. Every donor was a Caucasian adult from Nashville, Tennessee. The data were obtained in a study of shared clonotypes between healthy human individuals. Study-level points and caveats: Among the subsets, naive ones generally showed larger estimated richness than memory ones. A handful of donors held around 5% of naive CD4 clonotypes in common.

The material for each subset, its genomic DNA, was split evenly across several immunoSEQ plates. TCRdb's copy holds only in-frame clones and misses some; the assay was immunoSEQ multiplex PCR. This sample yields about 1 million clones, of which around 74% are seen a single time; 1.2% to 1.5% belongs to the top ten. The germline V gene has CDR1 MNHEY and CDR2 SVGAGI. V lost 6 bases and J lost 1; bases outside the gene matches: 5. The CDR3 sequence is 15 residues long. The V gene is TRBV6-5, the J gene TRBJ2-7, with 11 bases that match TRBD2. The clonotype originates from a man aged 18 to 35 in good health. Sequencing was performed on memory CD4+ T cells sorted from blood. Subset denoted: CD45RA-negative fraction. The CDR3 sequence is CASRAGTSGSYEQYF. The DNA for the CDR3 is TGTGCCAGCAGGGCCGGGACTAGCGGTTCCTACGAGCAGTACTTC.